Given below is one T cell receptor (beta chain) in context. The target antigen is unknown. This sample was included in a study of graft-versus-host responses after intestinal transplantation. Across the whole study: Transplants given to recipients were multivisceral, liver-intestinal, or isolated intestinal. Anti-thymocyte globulin induction preceded three to four years of tacrolimus and steroid maintenance in all recipients.

TCRdb's table, derived via immunoSEQ multiplex PCR, lists solely in-frame clones and lacks some. The sample lists over 65,000 clones, about 91% occurring once. This CDR3 has 16 residues. The ends were cut back, 7 bases at V and 5 bases at J, with 18 bases in the middle. Germline V gene lookup returns CDR1 ENHRY and CDR2 SYGVKD. Overall study results and limits: There were GvH clones found in recipient marrow, and some of them appeared first in ileum or blood. Allografts of one patient group, those with graft-donor T cell macrochimerism, had high graft-versus-host to host-versus-graft clonal ratios.

This clonotype was sampled from a human donor who was the organ donor for an intestinal transplant. This specimen consisted of unstimulated CD8+ T cells sorted from spleen or lymph node cells, obtained before transplant. The chain joins TRBV10-3 to TRBJ1-6; D remains unclear. CDR3 sequence: CAIKRGWAGDNSPLHF. The DNA of the CDR3 is TGTGCCATCAAGCGCGGATGGGCCGGCGATAATTCACCCCTCCACTTT.